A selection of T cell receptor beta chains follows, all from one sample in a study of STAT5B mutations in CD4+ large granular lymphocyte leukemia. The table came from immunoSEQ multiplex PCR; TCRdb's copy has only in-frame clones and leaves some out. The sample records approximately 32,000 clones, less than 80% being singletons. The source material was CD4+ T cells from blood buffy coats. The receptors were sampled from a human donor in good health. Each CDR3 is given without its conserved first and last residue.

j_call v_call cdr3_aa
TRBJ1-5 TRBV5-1 ASSLPPGEGNQPQH
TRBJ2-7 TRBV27 ASSPPPGEGGEQY
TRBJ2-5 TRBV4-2 ASSQVNGGGETQY
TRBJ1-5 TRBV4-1 ASSQAWTARNQPQH
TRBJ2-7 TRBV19 ASSDVPWSPRSEQY
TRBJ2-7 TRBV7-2 ASSLGLAGTSEQY
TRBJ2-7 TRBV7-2 ASRPTSGSSYEQY
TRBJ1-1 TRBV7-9 ASSFSGGGSEAF
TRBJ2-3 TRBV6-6 ASSYRDSRDTQY
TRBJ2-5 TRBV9 ASSVGHRLSETQY
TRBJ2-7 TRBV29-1 SVRQAPAYEQY
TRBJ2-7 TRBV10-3 AIRGAGLSSYEQY
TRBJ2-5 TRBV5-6 ASSVGEETQY
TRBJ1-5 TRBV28 ASRSGGGGQPQH
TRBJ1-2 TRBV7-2 ASSSMGFYGYT
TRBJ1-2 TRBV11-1 ASSQNRGANYGYT
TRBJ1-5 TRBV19 ASSPTGRMGQPQH
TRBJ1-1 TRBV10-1 ASSEILRGRVATEAF
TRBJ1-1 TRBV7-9 ASSQWGTEAF
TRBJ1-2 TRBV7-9 ASSLAGLFDGYT
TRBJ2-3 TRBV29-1 SVDRGVDTQY
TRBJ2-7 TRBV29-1 SVDAGTPYEQY
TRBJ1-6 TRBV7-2 ASSLETGGDSPLH
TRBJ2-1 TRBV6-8 ASTLSGLAGVLDFNEQF
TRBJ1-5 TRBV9 ASSVGGGLEPQH
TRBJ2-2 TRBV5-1 ASSHLQGSTGELF
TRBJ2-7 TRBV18 ASSLVLSSYEQY
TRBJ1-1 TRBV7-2 ASSLLMPSLGTEAF
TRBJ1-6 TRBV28 ASSPGTGANSPLH
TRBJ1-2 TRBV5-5 ASTPMTDDYGYT
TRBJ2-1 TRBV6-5 ASSSFSGYNEQF
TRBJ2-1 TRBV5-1 ATSWEGSSYNEQF
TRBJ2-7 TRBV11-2 ASSLGVRSSYEQY
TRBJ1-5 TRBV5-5 ASSLRRGLFSNQPQH
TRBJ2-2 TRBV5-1 ASSPPGQGSSTGELF
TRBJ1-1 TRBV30 AWSTGTRNTEAF
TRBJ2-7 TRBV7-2 ASSFGLAESYEQY
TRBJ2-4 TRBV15 ATSRETGGRSAQSIQY
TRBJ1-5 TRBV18 ASSLQTDDQPQH
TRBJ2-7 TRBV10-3 AISESRGGTVQFYEQY
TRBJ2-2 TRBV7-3 ASSLAGTGGRNTGELF
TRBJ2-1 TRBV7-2 ASSLRFAHNEQF
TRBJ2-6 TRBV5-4 ASSLWHSGANVLT
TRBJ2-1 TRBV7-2 ASSWGVLYNEQF
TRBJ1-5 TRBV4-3 ASSQDRIQPQH
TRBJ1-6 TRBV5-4 ASSLPGSNNSPLH
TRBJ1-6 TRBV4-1 ASSQDTGSLGISPLH
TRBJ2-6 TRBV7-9 ASSLAGTGANVLT
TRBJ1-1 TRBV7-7 ASSLSRGEGRGSTEAF
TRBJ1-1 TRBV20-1 SARTGAAAF
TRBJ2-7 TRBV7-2 ASSSDRLSYEQY
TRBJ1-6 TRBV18 ASSTTGGNSPLH
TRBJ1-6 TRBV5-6 ASSPRSPGKGSPLH
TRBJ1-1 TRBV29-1 SVKDIGGKGTEAF
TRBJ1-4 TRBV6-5 ASSSGQKKLF
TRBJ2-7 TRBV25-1 ASSESGGTPTYEQY
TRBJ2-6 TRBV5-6 ASSGGTNSGANVLT
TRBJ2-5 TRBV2 ASGHRVETQY
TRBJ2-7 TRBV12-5 ASGPAGSIVYEQY
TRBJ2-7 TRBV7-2 ASSFTRRAYEQY